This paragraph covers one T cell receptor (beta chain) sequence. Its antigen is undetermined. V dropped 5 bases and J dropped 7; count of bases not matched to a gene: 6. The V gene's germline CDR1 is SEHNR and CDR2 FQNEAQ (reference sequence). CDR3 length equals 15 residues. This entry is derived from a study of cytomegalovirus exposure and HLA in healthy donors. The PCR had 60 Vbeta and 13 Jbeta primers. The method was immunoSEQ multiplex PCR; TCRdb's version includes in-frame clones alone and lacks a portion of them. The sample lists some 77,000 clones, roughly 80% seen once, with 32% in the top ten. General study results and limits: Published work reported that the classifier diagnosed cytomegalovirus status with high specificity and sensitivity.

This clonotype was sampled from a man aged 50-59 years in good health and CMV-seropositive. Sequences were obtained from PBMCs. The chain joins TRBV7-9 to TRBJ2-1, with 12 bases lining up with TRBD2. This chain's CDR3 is CASSRASGRANEQFF. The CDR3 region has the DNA TGTGCCAGCAGCCGAGCTAGCGGGAGGGCTAATGAGCAGTTCTTC.